These T cell receptor beta chains were read from a single sample in a study of T cell responses to AZD1222 COVID-19 vaccine. Some clones are missing from TCRdb's copy, which holds only in-frame ones; the method was immunoSEQ multiplex PCR. The data show about 150,000 clones, with less than 90% seen just once and approximately 3.1% held by the top ten. The sample here was peripheral blood, taken on day 0 of AZD1222 vaccination. The source is an adult in good health. Each CDR3 is given with its conserved first and last residue. The order of the fields is V gene, D gene, J gene, clone size, CDR3 DNA, CDR3 protein. D genes are given only for firm matches. Only some rows state a clone size, as once, few, many or a class for expanded clones.

TRBV12-3/TRBV12-4	NA	TRBJ1-5	NA	TGTGCCAGCAGTTTGAACGGGAATCAGCCCCAGCATTTT	CASSLNGNQPQHF
TRBV6-5	NA	TRBJ1-2	NA	TGTGCCAGCAGAGACAGTATGTATGGCTACACCTTC	CASRDSMYGYTF
TRBV29-1	TRBD2	TRBJ2-1	NA	TGCAGCTTCCAGACTAGCGGGAATGAGCAGTTCTTC	CSFQTSGNEQFF
TRBV5-4	NA	TRBJ2-5	NA	TGTGCCAGCAGCTTAGGTGGGGGGGCCCAAGGGGAGACCCAGTACTTC	CASSLGGGAQGETQYF
TRBV7-2	NA	TRBJ1-2	NA	TGTGCCAGCAGCTTAAGGGGGTGGGAGGGAGCTGGCTACACCTTC	CASSLRGWEGAGYTF
TRBV3-1/TRBV3-2	NA	TRBJ1-3	NA	TGTGCCAGCAGCCAGGGTACCATATATTTT	CASSQGTIYF
TRBV5-7	TRBD2	TRBJ2-1	once	TGTGCCAGCAGCAAGGGACTAGCGGGGGGGCAAGCCTACAATGAGCAGTTCTTC	CASSKGLAGGQAYNEQFF
TRBV9	NA	TRBJ1-6	NA	TGTGCCAGCAGCACGGGACTGATGAGCTCCTATAATTCACCCCTCCACTTT	CASSTGLMSSYNSPLHF
TRBV3-1/TRBV3-2	NA	TRBJ1-3	NA	TGTGCCAGCAGTCAGACAGGTAGCTCTGGAAACACCATATATTTT	CASSQTGSSGNTIYF
TRBV6-5	NA	TRBJ2-7	NA	TGTGCCAGCAGTTCCGGGAGCAGGGGGGCCTACGAGCAGTACTTC	CASSSGSRGAYEQYF
TRBV6-5	TRBD1	TRBJ1-1	NA	TGTGCCAGCAGTTACGGCAGGGGGATGAACACTGAAGCTTTCTTT	CASSYGRGMNTEAFF
TRBV12-5	NA	TRBJ1-6	NA	TGTGCTAGTGGCCGACGGGACGGGGGGAATTCACCCCTCCACTTT	CASGRRDGGNSPLHF
TRBV10-3	NA	TRBJ2-2	NA	TGTGCCATCAAAGGGAACGCCGGGGAGCTGTTTTTT	CAIKGNAGELFF
TRBV6-2/TRBV6-3	NA	TRBJ2-2	NA	TGTGCCAGCAGCCCCCCCCGGTACAGAGTGAACACCGGGGAGCTGTTTTTT	CASSPPRYRVNTGELFF
TRBV10-3	TRBD2	TRBJ2-2	NA	TGTGCCGTGAGCGGGGGAGGGACCGGGGAGCTGTTTTTT	CAVSGGGTGELFF
TRBV7-8	TRBD1	TRBJ2-7	once	TGTGCCAGCAGCTTAATCCGGGACAGCGAGCAGTACTTC	CASSLIRDSEQYF
TRBV5-1	NA	TRBJ1-1	NA	TGCGCCAGCAGCCTGGGAAGGGGAGACACTGAAGCTTTCTTT	CASSLGRGDTEAFF